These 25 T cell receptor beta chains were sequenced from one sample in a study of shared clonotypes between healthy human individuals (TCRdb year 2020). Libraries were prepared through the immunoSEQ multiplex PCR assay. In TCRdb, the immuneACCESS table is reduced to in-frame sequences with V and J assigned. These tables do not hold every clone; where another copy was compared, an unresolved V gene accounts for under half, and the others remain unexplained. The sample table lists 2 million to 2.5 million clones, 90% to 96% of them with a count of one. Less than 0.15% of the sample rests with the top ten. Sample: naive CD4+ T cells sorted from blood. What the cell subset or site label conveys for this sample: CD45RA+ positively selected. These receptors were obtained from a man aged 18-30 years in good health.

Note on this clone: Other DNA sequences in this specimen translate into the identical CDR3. CDR3 residues: CAWSSPGADTQYF. The CDR3 region has the DNA TGTGCCTGGAGTTCGCCAGGGGCAGATACGCAGTATTTT. The V and J genes are TRBV30 and TRBJ2-3; a possible D gene is TRBD1 (6 bases). Germline-derived CDR1 and CDR2 are GTSNPN and SVGIG (reference sequence). This CDR3 contains 13 residues. Trimming stripped 2 bases from V and 4 bases from J, with 10 bases between. Based on the CDR3 plus reference TRBV30 and TRBJ2-3, the full variable domain is SQTIHQWPATLVQPVGSPLSLECTVEGTSNPNLYWYRQAAGRGLQLLFYSVGIGQISSEVPQNLSASRPQDRQFILSSKKLLLSDSGFYLCAWSSPGADTQYFGPGTRLTVL.

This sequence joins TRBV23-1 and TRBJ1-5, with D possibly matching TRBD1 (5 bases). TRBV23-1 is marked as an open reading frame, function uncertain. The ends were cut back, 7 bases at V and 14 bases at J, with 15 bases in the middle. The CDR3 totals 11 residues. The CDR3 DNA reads TGCGCCAGCACCTCACATGGGACCAAGCATTTT. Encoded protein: CASTSHGTKHF.

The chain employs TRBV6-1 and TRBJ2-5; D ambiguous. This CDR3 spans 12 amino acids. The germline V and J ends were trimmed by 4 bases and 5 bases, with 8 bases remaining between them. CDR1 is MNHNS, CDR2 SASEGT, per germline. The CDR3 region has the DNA TGTGCCAGCAGTGTTAGAATGGAGACCCAGTACTTC. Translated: CASSVRMETQYF.

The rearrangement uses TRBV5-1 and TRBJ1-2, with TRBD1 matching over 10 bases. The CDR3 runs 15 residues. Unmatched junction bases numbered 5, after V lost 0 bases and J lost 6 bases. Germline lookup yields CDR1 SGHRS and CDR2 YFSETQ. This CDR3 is CASSLAGDRGDGYTF. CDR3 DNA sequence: TGCGCCAGCAGCTTGGCGGGGGACAGGGGAGATGGCTACACCTTC.

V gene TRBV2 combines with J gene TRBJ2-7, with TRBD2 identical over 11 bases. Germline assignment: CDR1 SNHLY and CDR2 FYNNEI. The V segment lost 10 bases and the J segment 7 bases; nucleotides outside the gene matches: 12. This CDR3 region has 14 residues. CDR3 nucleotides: TGTGCCAACACTATAGCGGGAGGGCCAGGGGAGCAGTACTTC. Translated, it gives CANTIAGGPGEQYF.

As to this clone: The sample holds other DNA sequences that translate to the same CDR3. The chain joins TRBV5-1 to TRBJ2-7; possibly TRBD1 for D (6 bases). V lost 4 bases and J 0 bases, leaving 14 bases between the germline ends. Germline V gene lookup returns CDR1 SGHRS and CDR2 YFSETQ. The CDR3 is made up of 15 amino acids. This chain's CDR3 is CASSLGQQSSYEQYF. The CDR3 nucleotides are TGCGCCAGCAGCCTCGGACAGCAGAGCTCCTACGAGCAGTACTTC.

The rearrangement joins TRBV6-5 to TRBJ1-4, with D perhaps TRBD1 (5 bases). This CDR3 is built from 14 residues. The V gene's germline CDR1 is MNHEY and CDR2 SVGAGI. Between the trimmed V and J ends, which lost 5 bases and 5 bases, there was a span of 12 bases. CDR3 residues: CASSVRDGNEKLFF. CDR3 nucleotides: TGTGCCAGCAGTGTCCGGGACGGAAATGAAAAACTGTTTTTT.

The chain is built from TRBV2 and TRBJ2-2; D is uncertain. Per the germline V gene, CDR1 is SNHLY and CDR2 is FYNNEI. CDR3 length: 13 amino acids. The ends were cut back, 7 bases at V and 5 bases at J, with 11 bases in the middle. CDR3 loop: CASMADHTGELFF. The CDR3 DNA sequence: TGTGCCAGCATGGCGGACCATACCGGGGAGCTGTTTTTT. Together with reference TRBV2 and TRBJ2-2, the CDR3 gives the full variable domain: EPEVTQTPSHQVTQMGQEVILRCVPISNHLYFYWYRQILGQKVEFLVSFYNNEISEKSEIFDDQFSVERPDGSNFTLKIRSTKLEDSAMYFCASMADHTGELFFGEGSRLTVL.

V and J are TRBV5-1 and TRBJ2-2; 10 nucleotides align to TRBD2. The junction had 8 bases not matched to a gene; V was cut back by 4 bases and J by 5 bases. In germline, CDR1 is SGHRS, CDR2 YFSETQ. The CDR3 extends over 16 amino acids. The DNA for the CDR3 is TGCGCCAGCAGCACCACCGGGACTAGCGTTACCGGGGAGCTGTTTTTT. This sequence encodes CASSTTGTSVTGELFF.

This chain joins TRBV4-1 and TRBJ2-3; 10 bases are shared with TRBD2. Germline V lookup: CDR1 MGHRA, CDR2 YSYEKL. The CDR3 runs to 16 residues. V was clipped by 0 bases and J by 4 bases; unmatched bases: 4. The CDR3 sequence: CASSQDGLAGADTQYF. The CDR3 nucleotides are TGCGCCAGCAGCCAAGATGGGCTAGCGGGAGCAGATACGCAGTATTTT.

The CDR3 loop is CASSEAGLDIGYTF. CDR3 nucleotides: TGTGCCAGCAGTGAAGCGGGGCTTGATATCGGCTACACCTTC. This chain connects TRBV2 to TRBJ1-2; maybe TRBD1 (5 bases). Trimming left V 0 bases short and J 8 bases short, with 13 bases between. CDR1 is SNHLY, CDR2 FYNNEI, per germline. This CDR3 contains 14 residues.

The CDR3 DNA follows: TGCGCCAGCAGCCTAGGACAGGAGCCGGAAAAACTGTTTTTT. It codes for CASSLGQEPEKLFF. The chain combines TRBV5-1 with TRBJ1-4; 7 bases match TRBD1. V gave up 4 bases and J gave up 8 bases; unmatched junction bases: 8. CDR1 and CDR2 from the germline V gene are SGHRS and YFSETQ. The CDR3 totals 14 residues.

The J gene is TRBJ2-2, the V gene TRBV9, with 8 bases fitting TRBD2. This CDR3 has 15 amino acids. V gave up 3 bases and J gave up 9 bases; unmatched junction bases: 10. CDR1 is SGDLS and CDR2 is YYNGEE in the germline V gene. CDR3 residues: CASSAGTSGIRELFF. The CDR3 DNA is TGTGCCAGCAGCGCCGGGACTAGTGGGATCCGGGAGCTGTTTTTT.

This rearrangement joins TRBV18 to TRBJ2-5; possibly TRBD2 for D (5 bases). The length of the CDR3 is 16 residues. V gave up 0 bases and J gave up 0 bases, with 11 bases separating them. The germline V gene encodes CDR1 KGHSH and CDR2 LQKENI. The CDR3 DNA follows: TGTGCCAGCTCACCACCGGTTAGCGCCCACCAAGAGACCCAGTACTTC. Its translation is CASSPPVSAHQETQYF.

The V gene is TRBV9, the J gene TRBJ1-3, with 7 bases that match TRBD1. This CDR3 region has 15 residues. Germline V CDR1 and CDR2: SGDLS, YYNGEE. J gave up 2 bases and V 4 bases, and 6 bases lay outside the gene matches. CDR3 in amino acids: CASSTQGSPGNTIYF. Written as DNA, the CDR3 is TGTGCCAGCAGCACACAGGGGAGCCCTGGAAACACCATATATTTT.

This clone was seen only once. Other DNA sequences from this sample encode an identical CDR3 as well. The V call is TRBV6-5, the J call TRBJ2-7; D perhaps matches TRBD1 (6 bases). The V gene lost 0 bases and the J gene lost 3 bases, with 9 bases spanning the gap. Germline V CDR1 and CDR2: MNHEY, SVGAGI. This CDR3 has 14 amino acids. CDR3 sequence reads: CASSYSRRGYEQYF. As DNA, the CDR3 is TGTGCCAGCAGTTACTCCCGCAGGGGCTACGAGCAGTACTTC.

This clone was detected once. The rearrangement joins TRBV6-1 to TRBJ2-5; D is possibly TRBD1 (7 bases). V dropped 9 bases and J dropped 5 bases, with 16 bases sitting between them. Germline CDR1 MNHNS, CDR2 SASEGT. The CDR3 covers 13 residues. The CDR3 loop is CASVRGAAETQYF. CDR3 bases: TGTGCCAGTGTCAGGGGGGCGGCGGAGACCCAGTACTTC.

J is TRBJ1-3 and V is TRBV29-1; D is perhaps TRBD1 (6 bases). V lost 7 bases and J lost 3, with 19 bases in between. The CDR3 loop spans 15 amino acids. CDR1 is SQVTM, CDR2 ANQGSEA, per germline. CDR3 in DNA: TGCAGCGCACGGGGGCGTCAAGGCGGTGGAAACACCATATATTTT. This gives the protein CSARGRQGGGNTIYF. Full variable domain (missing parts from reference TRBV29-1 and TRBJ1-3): SAVISQKPSRDICQRGTSLTIQCQVDSQVTMMFWYRQQPGQSLTLIATANQGSEATYESGFVIDKFPISRPNLTFSTLTVSNMSPEDSSIYLCSARGRQGGGNTIYFGEGSWLTVV.

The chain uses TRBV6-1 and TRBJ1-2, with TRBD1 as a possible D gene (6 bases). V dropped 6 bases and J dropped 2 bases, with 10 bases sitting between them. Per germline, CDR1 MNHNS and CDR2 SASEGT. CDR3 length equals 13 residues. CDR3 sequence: CASRQTGNYGYTF. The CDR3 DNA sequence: TGTGCCAGCAGGCAAACAGGGAACTATGGCTACACCTTC.

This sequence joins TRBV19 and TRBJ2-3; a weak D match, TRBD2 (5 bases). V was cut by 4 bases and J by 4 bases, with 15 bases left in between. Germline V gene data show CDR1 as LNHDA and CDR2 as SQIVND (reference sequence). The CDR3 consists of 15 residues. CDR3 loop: CASSKRGNGADTQYF. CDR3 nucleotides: TGTGCCAGTAGTAAGCGTGGGAACGGGGCAGATACGCAGTATTTT.

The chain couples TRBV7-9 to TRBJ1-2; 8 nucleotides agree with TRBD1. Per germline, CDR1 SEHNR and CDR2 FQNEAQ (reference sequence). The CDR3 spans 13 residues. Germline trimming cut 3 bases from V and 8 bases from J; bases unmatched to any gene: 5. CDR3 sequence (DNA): TGTGCCAGCAGCTTCGGACAGGGTGGCGGCTACACCTTC. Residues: CASSFGQGGGYTF.

The CDR3 spells CASSLDTGAGYTF. DNA for the CDR3: TGCGCCAGCAGCCTGGACACGGGGGCCGGCTACACCTTC. The chain has TRBV4-3 and TRBJ1-2, with D perhaps matching TRBD1 (6 bases). Trimming left V 4 bases short and J 8 bases short, with 14 bases between. The CDR3 is 13 amino acids. Germline assignment: CDR1 LGHNA and CDR2 YSLEER.

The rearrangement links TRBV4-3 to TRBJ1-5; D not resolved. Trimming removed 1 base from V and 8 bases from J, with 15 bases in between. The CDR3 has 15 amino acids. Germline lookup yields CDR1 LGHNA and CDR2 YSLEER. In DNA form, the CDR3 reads TGCGCCAGCAGCCAAGCGGGAGGGATCGGTGAGCCCCAGCATTTT. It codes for CASSQAGGIGEPQHF.

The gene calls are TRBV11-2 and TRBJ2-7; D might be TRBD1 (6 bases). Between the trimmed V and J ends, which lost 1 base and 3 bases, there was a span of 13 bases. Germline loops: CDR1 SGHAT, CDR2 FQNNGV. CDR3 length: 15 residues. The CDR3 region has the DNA TGTGCCAGCAGCTTAGTAGCAGGGGATCACTACGAGCAGTACTTC. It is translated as CASSLVAGDHYEQYF.

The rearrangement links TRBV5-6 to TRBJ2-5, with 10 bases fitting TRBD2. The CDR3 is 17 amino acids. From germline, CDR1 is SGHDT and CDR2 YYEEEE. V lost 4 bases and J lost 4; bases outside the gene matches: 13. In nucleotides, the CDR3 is TGTGCCAGCAGCCTAAGGACTAGCGGAACAAACAGAGAGACCCAGTACTTC. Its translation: CASSLRTSGTNRETQYF.